Presented here are 15 T cell receptor beta chains from one specimen sequenced in a study of blood T cell repertoires in COVID-19. Generated by immunoSEQ multiplex PCR, the TCRdb table keeps only in-frame clones and is missing some. Of more than 85,000 clones listed, around four fifths were seen once; the top ten hold about 9.6%. The sequenced sample consisted of peripheral blood. These receptors all come from a man aged 55-75 years with active or convalescent COVID-19.

The chain uses TRBV7-9 and TRBJ2-1; the D gene is possibly TRBD2 (5 bases). From germline, CDR1 is SEHNR and CDR2 FQNEAQ (reference sequence). The CDR3 totals 13 residues. V was clipped by 5 bases and J by 6 bases, with 11 bases between them. Here the CDR3 DNA reads TGTGCCAGCAGCCTAACTAGTACCAATGAGCAGTTCTTC. Translated, it gives CASSLTSTNEQFF.

The chain recombines TRBV2 with TRBJ2-5; 14 bases match TRBD2. The CDR3 consists of 16 residues. Germline CDR1 is SNHLY and CDR2 is FYNNEI. With 6 bases clipped from V and 4 bases from J, the junction kept 7 bases outside the gene matches. For the CDR3, the DNA is TGTGCCAGCAGAACCGGGACTAGCGGGAGCGGAGAGACCCAGTACTTC. It codes for CASRTGTSGSGETQYF.

The gene calls are TRBV3-1 (or the pseudogene TRBV3-2) and TRBJ2-1, with 8 bases aligning to TRBD2. CDR3 length: 17 residues. Trimming removed 4 bases from V and 0 bases from J; junction bases left unmatched: 8. Looked up from germline, CDR1 is LGHDT and CDR2 is YNNKEL (reference sequence). CDR3: CASSRTSGRSSYNEQFF. CDR3 sequence (DNA): TGTGCCAGCAGCCGCACTAGCGGTAGGAGCTCCTACAATGAGCAGTTCTTC.

This chain connects TRBV9 to TRBJ2-5, with D perhaps TRBD2 (6 bases). Per the germline V gene, CDR1 is SGDLS and CDR2 is YYNGEE. Between the trimmed V and J ends, which lost 0 bases and 5 bases, there was a span of 14 bases. This CDR3 is built from 15 residues. In nucleotides, the CDR3 is TGTGCCAGCAGCGTAGTCGCCGGGAGTGGGGAGACCCAGTACTTC. Encoded protein: CASSVVAGSGETQYF.

The rearrangement links TRBV10-1 to TRBJ2-1; possible D gene TRBD1, 5 bases. V was cut by 3 bases and J by 7 bases, with 13 bases left in between. Germline V gene sequence: CDR1 WNHNN, CDR2 SYGVQD (reference sequence). This CDR3 spans 14 amino acids. Written as DNA, the CDR3 is TGCGCCAGCAGTGAAAGGGCAGGGCGGAATGAGCAGTTCTTC. It codes for CASSERAGRNEQFF.

V is TRBV5-1 and J is TRBJ2-1; TRBD2 matches 10 bases. Germline assignment: CDR1 SGHRS and CDR2 YFSETQ. This CDR3 has 17 amino acids. J was trimmed by 5 bases and V by 5 bases; bases with no gene match: 13. The CDR3 coding sequence is TGCGCCAGCAGGGGCTTCCTAAGCGGGAGGGTTCACAATGAGCAGTTCTTC. As protein: CASRGFLSGRVHNEQFF.

This clone was seen more than once but under ten times. J is TRBJ2-2 and V is TRBV13; tentative D call: TRBD2 (5 bases). CDR1 is PRHDT, CDR2 FYEKMQ, per germline (reference sequence). The CDR3 totals 15 residues. V was pared by 6 bases and J by 7 bases, with 18 bases between. In DNA, the CDR3 is TGTGCCAGCAGTCATAGGAACTCCCGGGGCGGGGAGCTGTTTTTT. This sequence encodes CASSHRNSRGGELFF.

Of note for this clone: This specimen includes other DNA sequences encoding the same CDR3. The rearrangement links TRBV19 to TRBJ1-2; no clear D gene. The CDR3 is 13 residues long. Trimming shortened V by 3 bases and J by 3 bases, and 8 bases separated the two germline ends. Germline CDR1 LNHDA, CDR2 SQIVND (reference sequence). Here the CDR3 reads CASSMTGDYGYTF. The CDR3 nucleotides read TGTGCCAGTAGTATGACCGGGGACTATGGCTACACCTTC. The entire variable domain, with the rest obtained from reference TRBV19 and TRBJ1-2, is as follows: DGGITQSPKYLFRKEGQNVTLSCEQNLNHDAMYWYRQDPGQGLRLIYYSQIVNDFQKGDIAEGYSVSREKKESFPLTVTSAQKNPTAFYLCASSMTGDYGYTFGSGTRLTVV.

This clone was detected once. The chain links TRBV18 to TRBJ1-1; D possibly corresponds to TRBD1 (5 bases). Trimming stripped 3 bases from V and 2 bases from J, with 19 bases between. The V gene's germline CDR1 is KGHSH and CDR2 LQKENI. The length of the CDR3 is 17 residues. CDR3 coding DNA: TGTGCCAGCTCACCCCCTTCTCTTGTGGGGACTAACACTGAAGCTTTCTTT. It translates to CASSPPSLVGTNTEAFF.

This clone turned up a few times. The chain uses TRBV4-1 and TRBJ2-2; D unclear. The CDR3 is made up of 15 amino acids. The germline V and J ends were trimmed by 4 bases and 0 bases, with 9 bases remaining between them. Germline CDR1 MGHRA, CDR2 YSYEKL. The chain's CDR3 is CASSPSFPNTGELFF. CDR3 DNA sequence: TGCGCCAGCAGCCCCTCCTTCCCGAACACCGGGGAGCTGTTTTTT.

V usage is TRBV11-2 and J usage is TRBJ2-3; the match to TRBD2 covers 10 bases. After removal of 0 bases from V and 4 bases from J, the junction contained 7 bases not matched to a gene. This CDR3 has 17 residues. Germline lookup yields CDR1 SGHAT and CDR2 FQNNGV. This CDR3 is CASSLDLVAGGPDTQYF. In nucleotides, the CDR3 is TGTGCCAGCAGCTTAGATCTAGTAGCGGGAGGCCCAGATACGCAGTATTTT.

This chain links TRBV4-2 with TRBJ2-1; D is uncertain. Trimming took off 2 bases at V and 2 bases at J, with 13 bases between the two ends. This CDR3 is 16 amino acids long. CDR1 is LGHNA and CDR2 is YNFKEQ in the germline V gene. The CDR3 coding sequence is TGTGCCAGCAGCCAAACTCGCGGTGAGACCTACAATGAGCAGTTCTTC. Translated, it gives CASSQTRGETYNEQFF.

The chain uses TRBV28 and TRBJ2-7, with 8 bases aligning to TRBD2. Germline CDR1 is MDHEN and CDR2 is SYDVKM. Trimming at V came to 10 bases and at J to 6 bases, leaving 11 bases not matched to a gene. The CDR3 covers 13 residues. The CDR3 DNA sequence: TGTGCCACCACGGGAGGGCCAAGTTTCGAGCAGTACTTC. Protein product: CATTGGPSFEQYF.

The V gene is TRBV6-2 or TRBV6-3, the J gene TRBJ1-1; TRBD1 matches 10 bases. The CDR3 length is 12 residues. CDR1 is MNHEY and CDR2 is SVGEGT in the germline V gene. The junction had 4 bases not matched to a gene; V was cut back by 5 bases and J by 10 bases. The CDR3 here is CASSLDRGPAFF. In DNA, the CDR3 is TGTGCCAGCAGTCTTGACAGGGGGCCAGCTTTCTTT.

The chain carries TRBV19 and TRBJ2-1, with 14 positions matching TRBD2. The CDR3 is 15 residues long. The germline gives CDR1 LNHDA, CDR2 SQIVND (reference sequence). V was clipped by 6 bases and J by 6 bases; unmatched bases: 4. Here the CDR3 reads CASSPGTSGSNEQFF. CDR3 DNA sequence: TGTGCCAGTAGCCCCGGGACTAGCGGGAGCAATGAGCAGTTCTTC.